This T cell receptor beta chain emerged from a study of cytomegalovirus exposure and HLA in healthy donors. Study at large: The 110 million or so unique TCR beta sequences, from about 190 million T cells, were found by an earlier analysis. A preliminary data release comprised roughly 80 million unique TCRs obtained from HLA-typed donors. Study conclusions and caveats: Presence/absence results assume similar sequencing depth per donor, which may not hold. CMV serostatus was the only immune exposure information that was available.

Vbeta (60) and Jbeta (13) primers were used in the PCR. Sequenced by immunoSEQ multiplex PCR; TCRdb stores in-frame clones only, minus some. Of more than 55,000 clones listed, 74% are singletons. CDR3 size: 16 residues. Trimming removed 4 bases at V and 6 bases at J, with 22 bases between. The germline CDR1 and CDR2 sequences are MNHEY and SMNVEV (reference sequence). At least ten counts were recorded for this clone. Its target is not known. The clonotype was recovered from a woman aged 55-70 years in good health and CMV-seropositive. The sample was PBMCs. The chain couples TRBV27 to TRBJ2-7; D perhaps matches TRBD1 (6 bases). The CDR3 loop is CASSSIPTGGSSEQYF. For the CDR3, the DNA is TGTGCCAGCAGTTCGATCCCGACAGGAGGAAGTTCCGAGCAGTACTTC.